A single sample gave rise to the 23 T cell receptor beta chains below, sequenced in a study of blood T cell repertoires in COVID-19. TCRdb keeps only in-frame clones here, not all; method: immunoSEQ multiplex PCR. The sample carries about 210,000 clones, roughly 94% recorded once. Sequencing used peripheral blood. The origin of the receptors is a young man with acute or convalescent COVID-19.

V and J are TRBV27 and TRBJ2-7; no clear D gene. Trimming removed 3 bases at V and 9 bases at J, with 12 bases between. CDR1 is MNHEY and CDR2 is SMNVEV in the germline V gene (reference sequence). CDR3 length equals 12 residues. The CDR3 nucleotides read TGTGCCAGCAGTTTTTTAGGTCGAGGGCAGTACTTC. Its protein product is CASSFLGRGQYF.

V usage is TRBV28 and J usage is TRBJ2-7; TRBD1 might be the D (7 bases). Between the trimmed V and J ends, which lost 8 bases and 2 bases, there was a span of 16 bases. Per the germline V gene, CDR1 is MDHEN and CDR2 is SYDVKM. There are 14 residues in the CDR3. CDR3 sequence: CASGLRQGTYEQYF. The CDR3 DNA sequence: TGTGCCAGCGGACTAAGACAGGGCACCTACGAGCAGTACTTC.

As DNA, the CDR3 is TGTGCCAGCAGCGTAATAGCGGGAGGATTAGAGACCCAGTACTTC. It is translated as CASSVIAGGLETQYF. The chain is built from TRBV9 and TRBJ2-5, with 10 bases that match TRBD2. Unmatched junction bases numbered 4, after V lost 1 base and J lost 4 bases. Germline CDR1 and CDR2: SGDLS and YYNGEE. This CDR3 is built from 15 residues. Together with reference TRBV9 and TRBJ2-5, the CDR3 gives the full variable domain: DSGVTQTPKHLITATGQRVTLRCSPRSGDLSVYWYQQSLDQGLQFLIQYYNGEERAKGNILERFSAQQFPDLHSELNLSSLELGDSALYFCASSVIAGGLETQYFGPGTRLLVL.

The chain uses TRBV3-1 (or the pseudogene TRBV3-2) and TRBJ1-6, with D perhaps TRBD1 (6 bases). CDR3 size: 19 residues. Per the germline V gene, CDR1 is LGHDT and CDR2 is YNNKEL (reference sequence). V was pared by 0 bases and J by 6 bases, with 21 bases between. DNA for the CDR3: TGTGCCAGCAGCCAAGAGGGAGCCGGGGGGGGCAGGGGTAATTCACCCCTCCACTTT. Its protein is CASSQEGAGGGRGNSPLHF.

The chain combines TRBV7-3 with TRBJ2-1; TRBD2 matches 11 bases. Germline CDR1 and CDR2: SGHTA and FQGTGA. The junction had 5 bases not matched to a gene; V was cut back by 4 bases and J by 3 bases. The length of the CDR3 is 16 residues. The CDR3 protein is CASSSRLAGFYNEQFF. The CDR3, as DNA: TGTGCCAGCAGCTCCAGACTAGCGGGATTCTACAATGAGCAGTTCTTC.

The rearrangement joins TRBV6-5 to TRBJ2-3; D may be TRBD1 (5 bases). The V gene lost 4 bases and the J gene lost 3 bases, with 11 bases spanning the gap. The CDR3 covers 14 residues. In germline, CDR1 is MNHEY, CDR2 SVGAGI. The CDR3 nucleotides are TGTGCCAGCAGTTCCCGACAGCCGACAGATACGCAGTATTTT. It specifies CASSSRQPTDTQYF.

The chain links TRBV19 to TRBJ2-3, with TRBD2 matching over 14 bases. This CDR3 comprises 20 residues. The germline CDR1 and CDR2 sequences are LNHDA and SQIVND (reference sequence). V gave up 3 bases and J gave up 4 bases; unmatched junction bases: 15. The CDR3 here is CASSILVTSGGARGADTQYF. For the CDR3, the DNA is TGTGCCAGTAGTATTCTCGTGACTAGCGGGGGGGCCCGGGGTGCAGATACGCAGTATTTT.

Only one count was recorded for this clone. The CDR3 loop reads CASSLGGHFQETQYF. Written as DNA, the CDR3 is TGTGCCAGCAGCTTAGGAGGACACTTTCAAGAGACCCAGTACTTC. The chain carries TRBV7-6 and TRBJ2-5; TRBD1 might be the D (5 bases). CDR1 is SGHVS and CDR2 is FNYEAQ in the germline V gene. Deletions cut 1 base from V and 2 bases from J, with 11 bases between. The CDR3 runs to 15 residues.

This chain connects TRBV30 to TRBJ1-2, with 8 positions matching TRBD1. The V gene's germline CDR1 is GTSNPN and CDR2 SVGIG (reference sequence). The trim removed 3 bases at V and 8 bases at J, leaving 5 bases unmatched. CDR3 length: 12 amino acids. CDR3 sequence reads: CAWRTGARGYTF. CDR3 bases: TGTGCCTGGAGGACAGGGGCCAGGGGCTACACCTTC.

This clone was seen only once. V usage is TRBV27 and J usage is TRBJ1-1; D remains ambiguous. The V gene's germline CDR1 is MNHEY and CDR2 SMNVEV (reference sequence). Trimming shortened V by 2 bases and J by 0 bases, and 10 bases separated the two germline ends. There are 15 residues in the CDR3. CDR3 region: CASSLRRLMNTEAFF. In DNA form, the CDR3 reads TGTGCCAGCAGTTTACGTCGACTCATGAACACTGAAGCTTTCTTT.

This chain links TRBV28 with TRBJ2-3; D is ambiguous. The CDR3 has 17 amino acids. The V end was cut by 7 bases, the J end by 2 bases, with 22 bases between. CDR1 is MDHEN and CDR2 is SYDVKM in the germline V gene. CDR3 sequence reads: CASNIRKRLLHTDTQYF. The CDR3 DNA is TGTGCCAGCAACATACGGAAGAGGCTACTCCACACAGATACGCAGTATTTT. The full variable domain, rest sourced from reference TRBV28 and TRBJ2-3, is DVKVTQSSRYLVKRTGEKVFLECVQDMDHENMFWYRQDPGLGLRLIYFSYDVKMKEKGDIPEGYSVSREKKERFSLILESASTNQTSMYLCASNIRKRLLHTDTQYFGPGTRLTVL.

V gene TRBV30 combines with J gene TRBJ1-2; 7 positions agree with TRBD1. This CDR3 spans 13 amino acids. The V gene's germline CDR1 is GTSNPN and CDR2 SVGIG (reference sequence). Losses at the gene ends were 0 bases for V and 9 bases for J; bases not matched to a gene: 7. Here the CDR3 DNA reads TGTGCCTGGAGTGTATCTAGGGGGCAGAGCTACACCTTC. Protein product: CAWSVSRGQSYTF.

The rearrangement uses TRBV29-1 and TRBJ2-1; D not resolved. The CDR3 sequence is 12 residues long. With 0 bases removed from V and 8 bases from J, the gap between germline ends came to 8 bases. CDR1 and CDR2 from the germline V gene are SQVTM and ANQGSEA. The CDR3 reads CSVEDIRDEQFF. DNA for the CDR3: TGCAGCGTTGAAGATATCCGGGATGAGCAGTTCTTC.

The chain carries TRBV5-1 and TRBJ2-7, with TRBD1 identical over 8 bases. CDR3 length: 13 residues. V was pared by 4 bases and J by 6 bases, with 6 bases of the junction left unmatched. Per the germline V gene, CDR1 is SGHRS and CDR2 is YFSETQ. In DNA form, the CDR3 reads TGCGCCAGCAGCACTAAGACAGGGGTCGAGCAGTACTTC. Translation: CASSTKTGVEQYF.

The V gene is TRBV28, the J gene TRBJ1-4; 7 bases line up with TRBD1. The CDR3 covers 12 residues. The V and J ends lost 6 bases and 7 bases, in that order; junction bases with no gene match: 2. In germline, CDR1 is MDHEN, CDR2 SYDVKM. The CDR3 DNA sequence: TGTGCCAGCAGGGGACAGCTTGAAAAACTGTTTTTT. It translates to CASRGQLEKLFF.

This clone has only one observation. The chain combines TRBV6-5 with TRBJ1-2; 7 positions match TRBD1. This CDR3 comprises 14 residues. Trimming at V came to 5 bases and at J to 6 bases, leaving 9 bases not matched to a gene. Germline CDR1 MNHEY, CDR2 SVGAGI. The CDR3 nucleotides read TGTGCCAGCAGTAGCTCGGGACAGTTGGATGGCTACACCTTC. Protein product: CASSSSGQLDGYTF.

The CDR3 DNA reads as TGTGCCAGCACCGGGGACTTCAATCAGCCCCAGCATTTT. Translation gives CASTGDFNQPQHF. The chain joins TRBV12-3 or TRBV12-4 to TRBJ1-5; D may be TRBD1 (5 bases). Trimming shortened V by 7 bases and J by 3 bases, and 10 bases separated the two germline ends. There are 13 residues in the CDR3.

V usage is TRBV18 and J usage is TRBJ1-1; D might be TRBD1 (5 bases). Germline V lookup: CDR1 KGHSH, CDR2 LQKENI. The CDR3 is made up of 16 amino acids. Trimming removed 1 base at V and 1 base at J, with 13 bases between. CDR3 nucleotides: TGTGCCAGCTCACCACGCCCTTTAACAGGGAACACTGAAGCTTTCTTT. Its translation: CASSPRPLTGNTEAFF.

This rearrangement joins TRBV7-2 to TRBJ2-2, with TRBD1 matching over 10 bases. With V trimmed by 5 bases and J by 8 bases, 5 bases remained unmatched. The CDR3 has 14 amino acids. Germline V gives CDR1 SGHTA, CDR2 FQGNSA. The CDR3 coding sequence is TGTGCCAGCAGCAGGGACAGGGGTTCGGGGGAGCTGTTTTTT. This sequence encodes CASSRDRGSGELFF.

V usage is TRBV28 and J usage is TRBJ1-2; possibly TRBD1 for D (5 bases). The CDR3 is made up of 12 amino acids. With 4 bases removed from V and 7 bases from J, the gap between germline ends came to 10 bases. Per the germline V gene, CDR1 is MDHEN and CDR2 is SYDVKM. In DNA, the CDR3 is TGTGCCAGCAGTTACACCAGGGTTGGCTACACCTTC. Protein product: CASSYTRVGYTF.

V gene TRBV5-4 combines with J gene TRBJ1-1; D is uncertain. V was clipped by 3 bases and J by 5 bases, with 17 bases between them. This CDR3 is built from 15 residues. Germline lookup yields CDR1 SGHNT and CDR2 YYREEE (reference sequence). CDR3 bases: TGTGCCAGCAGCTCGGCGGGCCGGGCGGATACTGAAGCTTTCTTT. It translates to CASSSAGRADTEAFF.

This sequence joins TRBV4-1 and TRBJ2-1; 9 bases fit TRBD2. CDR3 size: 17 residues. CDR1 MGHRA and CDR2 YSYEKL come from the germline V gene. Losses at the gene ends were 3 bases for V and 1 base for J; bases not matched to a gene: 7. The CDR3 reads CASSQGLAGRSYNEQFF. CDR3 coding DNA: TGCGCCAGCAGCCAGGGCCTAGCGGGACGGTCCTACAATGAGCAGTTCTTC.

The gene calls are TRBV5-5 and TRBJ1-4; TRBD1 agrees at 8 bases. V lost 0 bases to trimming and J lost 11 bases; unmatched junction nucleotides: 0. The germline CDR1 and CDR2 sequences are SGHKS and YYEKEE (reference sequence). CDR3 length: 12 amino acids. In DNA, the CDR3 is TGTGCCAGCAGCTTGGACAGGGGGAAACTGTTTTTT. Its protein is CASSLDRGKLFF.